The entry below describes one T cell receptor (beta chain). Its cognate antigen is unknown. This CDR3 is built from 13 residues. J was trimmed by 5 bases and V by 4 bases; bases with no gene match: 4. Germline V gives CDR1 MNHNY, CDR2 SVGAGI (reference sequence). These data belong to a study of T cell responses to AZD1222 COVID-19 vaccine. Study-wide findings and caveats: It should be noted that donors were predominantly white British and more often female, and clonal diversity was possibly underestimated. Spike-wide coverage was observed for vaccine-associated CD4 TCRs, with dominant responses at 160-218 and 743-854.

The protocol was immunoSEQ multiplex PCR, while the TCRdb copy is restricted to in-frame clones and leaves out a portion. The sample has about 120,000 clones, 75% to 95% seen once. The rearrangement uses TRBV6-6 and TRBJ2-7; TRBD2 matches at 8 bases. This specimen was peripheral blood, taken 28 days after the second dose of the MenACWY control vaccine. This receptor was taken from an adult who received the MenACWY meningococcal vaccine as a control. CDR3 bases: TGTGCCAGCAGTTCGGGACTAGGAAACGAGCAGTACTTC. Residues: CASSSGLGNEQYF.